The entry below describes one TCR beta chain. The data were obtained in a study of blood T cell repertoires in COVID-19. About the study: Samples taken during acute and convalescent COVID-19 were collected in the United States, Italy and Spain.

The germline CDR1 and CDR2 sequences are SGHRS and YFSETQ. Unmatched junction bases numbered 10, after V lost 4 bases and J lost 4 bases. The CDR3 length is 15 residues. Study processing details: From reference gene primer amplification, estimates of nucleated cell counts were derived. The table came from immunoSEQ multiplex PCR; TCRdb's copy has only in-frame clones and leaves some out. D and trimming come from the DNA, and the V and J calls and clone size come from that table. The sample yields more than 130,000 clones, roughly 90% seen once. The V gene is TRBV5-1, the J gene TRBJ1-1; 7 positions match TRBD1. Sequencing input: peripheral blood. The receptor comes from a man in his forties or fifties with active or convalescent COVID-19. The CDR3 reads CASSISQGGGTEAFF. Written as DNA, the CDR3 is TGCGCCAGCAGCATTAGCCAGGGGGGTGGCACTGAAGCTTTCTTT.